This TCR beta chain is drawn from a study of human T cells and chemical hapten exposure. Study-wide background: DPC 0.01% went on the upper back by patch test, with reading at 6 days. Patients were mainly female, each with alopecia areata, totalis or universalis.

In its sample, this clonotype was seen many times. The antigen is undetermined. Each CDR3 protein is one row after TCRdb ran MiXCR on the RACE reads. The table lists 89,000 or so distinct CDR3 sequences, less than 8.5% of them singletons, with roughly 1.4% in the top ten. Noted time point: patch test 2, 6 weeks after DPC sensitization. Treatment of the sample: therapeutic diphenylcyclopropenone sensitization with weekly scalp DPC. This CDR3 region has 15 residues. CDR1 SGHVS and CDR2 FNYEAQ come from the germline V gene. V dropped 1 base and J dropped 6 bases, with 13 bases sitting between them. Study observations and caveats: TCRs above 1 in 1000 frequency did not change with DPC sensitization. Expanded TCR sets contained significantly more large CDR3 similarity clusters than controls.

The sequenced sample was whole blood, obtained in connection with sensitization to the hapten diphenylcyclopropenone (DPC). The receptor was isolated from a woman in her 30s with alopecia areata. Some clones in this sample may be carry-over from other donors' samples. This sequence joins TRBV7-6 and TRBJ1-5; no firm D call. As DNA, the CDR3 is TGTGCCAGCAGCTTAGTTGCAGGACCCAGTCAGCCCCAGCATTTT. It yields the protein CASSLVAGPSQPQHF.